Listed below are T cell receptor beta chains from one sample, sequenced in a study of CD8+ T cells in alopecia areata. Sequenced by immunoSEQ multiplex PCR; TCRdb stores in-frame clones only, minus some. The table has roughly 200,000 clones, approximately 45% seen once. Sequences were derived from CD4+ T cells sorted from blood, sampled between weeks 36 and 40, from a patient treated with tofacitinib. The receptors come from a human donor with alopecia areata. CDR3s leave out the opening cysteine and the closing phenylalanine or tryptophan. The D gene is left open where the match is weak.

J gene	V gene	D gene	CDR3 protein
TRBJ2-7	TRBV5-1	NA	ASSLGIGGSYEQY
TRBJ2-7	TRBV15	NA	ATSRGRAGLHREQY
TRBJ2-1	TRBV5-4	NA	ASSFEPLGAYNEQF
TRBJ1-1	TRBV5-1	NA	ASSFGAQGEAF
TRBJ2-3	TRBV27	NA	ASSINPPDTQY
TRBJ2-5	TRBV2	TRBD2	ASSEGTSGRAKTQY
TRBJ2-6	TRBV27	NA	ASKTSGANVLT
TRBJ2-5	TRBV6-5	TRBD2	ASSSHTSGSQETQY
TRBJ2-5	TRBV7-8	NA	ASSARQKETQY
TRBJ1-2	TRBV18	NA	ASSPPTTPEGYGYT
TRBJ2-5	TRBV4-2	NA	ASSHPGVQY
TRBJ2-6	TRBV15	NA	ATSRKQGAGANVLT
TRBJ2-4	TRBV29-1	NA	SVSFGVAGKENIQY
TRBJ2-7	TRBV5-1	NA	ASSPTTNRYEQY
TRBJ2-7	TRBV27	NA	ASSSTGLDYEQY